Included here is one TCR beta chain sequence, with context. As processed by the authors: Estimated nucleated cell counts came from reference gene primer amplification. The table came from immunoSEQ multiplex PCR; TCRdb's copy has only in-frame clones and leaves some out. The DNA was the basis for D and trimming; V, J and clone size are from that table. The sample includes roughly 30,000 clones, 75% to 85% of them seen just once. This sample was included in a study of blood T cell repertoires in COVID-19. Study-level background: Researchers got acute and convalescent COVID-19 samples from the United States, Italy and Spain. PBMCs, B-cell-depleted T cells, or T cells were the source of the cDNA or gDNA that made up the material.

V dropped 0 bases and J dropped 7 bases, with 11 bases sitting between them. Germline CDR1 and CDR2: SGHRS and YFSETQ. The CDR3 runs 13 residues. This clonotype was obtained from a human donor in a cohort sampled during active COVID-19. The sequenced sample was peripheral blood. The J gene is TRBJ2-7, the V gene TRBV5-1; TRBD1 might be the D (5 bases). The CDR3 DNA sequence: TGCGCCAGCAGCTTGGCCGCAGGGCCAGAGCAGTACTTC. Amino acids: CASSLAAGPEQYF.